This TCR beta chain was identified during a study of blood T cell repertoires in COVID-19. The V end was cut by 6 bases, the J end by 2 bases, with 13 bases between. Per germline, CDR1 LGHNT and CDR2 FRNRAP. The CDR3 consists of 15 residues. Original processing notes: Researchers report that nucleated cell counts were estimated from reference gene primer amplification. The method was immunoSEQ multiplex PCR; TCRdb's version includes in-frame clones alone and lacks a portion of them. The D gene and trimming were derived from the DNA, and the V and J assignments and clone size from that table. This sample has under 300,000 clones, with roughly 80% found just once.

The sample consisted of PBMCs or T cells enriched from blood (not recorded which). The V gene is TRBV12-5, the J gene TRBJ1-4, with D possibly matching TRBD1 (6 bases). The origin of this receptor is a man aged 50-60 years who had recovered from COVID-19. Here the CDR3 reads CASGPAGATNEKLFF. CDR3 bases: TGTGCTAGTGGGCCGGCAGGGGCGACTAATGAAAAACTGTTTTTT.